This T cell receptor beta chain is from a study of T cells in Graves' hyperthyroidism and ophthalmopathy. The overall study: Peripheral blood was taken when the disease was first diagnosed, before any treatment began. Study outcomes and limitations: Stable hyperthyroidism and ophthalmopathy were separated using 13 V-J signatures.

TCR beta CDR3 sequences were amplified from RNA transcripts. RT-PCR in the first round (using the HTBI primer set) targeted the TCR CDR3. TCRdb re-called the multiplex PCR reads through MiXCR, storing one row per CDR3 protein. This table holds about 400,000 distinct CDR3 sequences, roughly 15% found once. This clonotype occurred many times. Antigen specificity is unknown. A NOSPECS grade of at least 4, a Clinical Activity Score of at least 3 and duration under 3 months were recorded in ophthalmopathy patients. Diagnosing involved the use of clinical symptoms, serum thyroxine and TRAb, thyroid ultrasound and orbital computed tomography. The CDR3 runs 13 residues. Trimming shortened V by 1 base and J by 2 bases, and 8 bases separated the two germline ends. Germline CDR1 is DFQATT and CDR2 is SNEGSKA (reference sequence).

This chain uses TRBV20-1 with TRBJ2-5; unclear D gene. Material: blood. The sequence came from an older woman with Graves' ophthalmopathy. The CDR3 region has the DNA TGCAGTGCTAGAGTGGTACCACAAGAGACCCAGTACTTC. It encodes CSARVVPQETQYF.